The 30 T cell receptor beta chains below all came from one sample that was sequenced in a study of spatial heterogeneity in lung cancer. The time point denotes: sample taken at primary tumor resection. Their recognized antigens are unknown. MiXCR was run by TCRdb on the 5' RACE reads, yielding one entry per CDR3 protein. The data show roughly 5,000 distinct CDR3 sequences, with approximately 16% seen just once and roughly 10% held by the top ten. Whole-study findings and limits: Tracking of tumor mutation counts was seen in expanded intratumoral alpha and beta TCR counts.

This sample comprised lung tumor tissue, obtained at surgery. The receptors here all came from a male donor with early-stage non-small cell lung cancer.

By share, this clonotype ranks as medium-sized. This beta chain is a stray sequence in a library constructed for alpha chains; its clone size is not meaningful. This rearrangement joins TRBV24-1 to TRBJ1-2; 8 nucleotides match TRBD1. This CDR3 contains 18 residues. Looked up from germline, CDR1 is KGHDR and CDR2 is SFDVKD. V shed 2 bases and J 3 bases; nucleotides not matched to a gene: 13. The CDR3 nucleotides are TGTGCCACCAGTGATTCCGGACAGGGAGGCTTGGTGGACTATGGCTACACCTTC. It is translated as CATSDSGQGGLVDYGYTF.

This clonotype is classed as medium-sized. The library was built for alpha chains, so this beta chain is an off-target read and its size means little. J is TRBJ2-2 and V is TRBV24-1; 12 nucleotides line up with TRBD2. Germline loops: CDR1 KGHDR, CDR2 SFDVKD. Trimming cost V 0 bases and J 6 bases; bases outside gene matches: 1. The CDR3 totals 16 residues. The CDR3 protein is CATSDLPSGGAGELFF. CDR3 coding DNA: TGTGCCACCAGTGATTTGCCTAGCGGGGGGGCCGGGGAGCTGTTTTTT.

This clonotype is classed as medium-sized. The library was built for alpha chains, so this beta chain is an off-target read and its size means little. This sequence joins TRBV7-2 and TRBJ2-3; maybe TRBD1 (5 bases). Trimming removed 4 bases from V and 9 bases from J, with 17 bases in between. This CDR3 comprises 14 residues. Looked up from germline, CDR1 is SGHTA and CDR2 is FQGNSA. CDR3 in amino acids: CASSSQGLTRTQYF. The CDR3 DNA reads as TGTGCCAGCAGCTCCCAGGGTCTCACGAGGACGCAGTATTTT.

By share, this clonotype counts as medium-sized. This beta chain lies outside the target of a library built for alpha chains; its clone size means little. The genes are TRBV7-2 and TRBJ1-5; D remains ambiguous. The V gene's germline CDR1 is SGHTA and CDR2 FQGNSA. The germline V and J ends were trimmed by 0 bases and 6 bases, with 9 bases remaining between them. The CDR3 covers 14 residues. The CDR3 nucleotides are TGTGCCAGCAGCTTAGCAGGGTTCGGTCAGCCCCAGCATTTT. This gives the protein CASSLAGFGQPQHF.

By sample share, this clonotype is medium-sized. A library made for alpha chains picked up this beta chain off target, so its size means little. The V and J genes are TRBV5-6 and TRBJ2-5; D not resolved. The germline V and J ends were trimmed by 0 bases and 6 bases, with 6 bases remaining between them. The germline V gene has CDR1 SGHDT and CDR2 YYEEEE. This CDR3 region has 12 residues. CDR3 sequence (DNA): TGTGCCAGCAGCTTGGATCAGAAGACCCAGTACTTC. This translates into CASSLDQKTQYF.

In its sample, this clonotype ranks as medium-sized. Because this beta chain is a stray read in a library intended to capture alpha chains, its abundance should not be given much weight. The chain uses TRBV11-3 and TRBJ2-7; tentative D call: TRBD1 (6 bases). Trimming shortened V by 8 bases and J by 5 bases, and 22 bases separated the two germline ends. Looked up from germline, CDR1 is SGHNT and CDR2 is YENEEA. The CDR3 runs to 15 residues. The CDR3 DNA reads as TGTGCCAGCGCCCTCACTGGGGGCTCCTTAAACGAGCAGTACTTC. Translating it yields CASALTGGSLNEQYF.

The table lists this clonotype with many counts. For a library built for alpha chains, this beta chain is a stray read; little rests on its size. The CDR3 nucleotides read TGTGCCTCCGAGACAGAGCCCCTGGGCGCCGGGGAGCTGTTTTTT. Translated: CASETEPLGAGELFF. The chain combines TRBV30 with TRBJ2-2; tentative D call: TRBD1 (5 bases). The V end lost 7 bases, the J end lost 6 bases, and 21 bases lay between the germline ends. This CDR3 spans 15 amino acids. The V gene's germline CDR1 is GTSNPN and CDR2 SVGIG (reference sequence).

This clonotype is deemed medium-sized. This beta chain appears as a stray read in a library generated for alpha chains; its size is not informative. The rearrangement links TRBV4-3 to TRBJ1-6; 7 positions match TRBD1. CDR1 and CDR2 (germline): LGHNA, YSLEER. The CDR3 is made up of 16 amino acids. The junction had 8 bases not matched to a gene; V was cut back by 0 bases and J by 9 bases. In DNA, the CDR3 is TGCGCCAGCAGCCAAGAGAGGTGGACAGGCGGTTCACCCCTCCACTTT. Its translation: CASSQERWTGGSPLHF.

This clonotype counts as medium-sized (0.01 to 0.1%). The library was designed around alpha chains, so this beta chain is a stray read whose abundance carries little weight. The V and J genes are TRBV27 and TRBJ2-7; the D gene is possibly TRBD2 (6 bases). The germline V and J ends were trimmed by 11 bases and 0 bases, with 20 bases remaining between them. The germline CDR1 and CDR2 sequences are MNHEY and SMNVEV (reference sequence). The CDR3 is made up of 15 amino acids. The CDR3 loop reads CAAAVAASSSYEQYF. Here the CDR3 DNA reads TGTGCCGCTGCAGTAGCGGCCAGCAGCTCCTACGAGCAGTACTTC.

This clonotype is deemed medium-sized. Since the library was made to target alpha chains, this beta chain is a stray read and its abundance is not meaningful. The chain combines TRBV7-2 with TRBJ1-1, with TRBD1 as a possible D gene (5 bases). The CDR3 is made up of 14 amino acids. With 5 bases removed from V and 0 bases from J, the gap between germline ends came to 10 bases. Looked up from germline, CDR1 is SGHTA and CDR2 is FQGNSA. CDR3 bases: TGTGCCAGCAGCCCCGGACATCTGAACACTGAAGCTTTCTTT. Translation gives CASSPGHLNTEAFF.

By sample share, this clonotype is medium-sized (0.01 to 0.1%). Because the library targeted alpha chains, this beta chain is an off-target read whose size means little. CDR3 sequence: CASSLFGYGYTF. In DNA, the CDR3 is TGTGCCAGCAGCTTGTTCGGCTATGGCTACACCTTC. J is TRBJ1-2 and V is TRBV5-4; no firm D call. Germline V gene lookup returns CDR1 SGHNT and CDR2 YYREEE (reference sequence). The CDR3 has 12 residues. V lost 1 base to trimming and J lost 4 bases, with 5 bases between them.

About this clonotype: This beta chain represents an off-target read in a library built for alpha chains; its size is of limited meaning. J is TRBJ2-7 and V is TRBV5-5; D remains ambiguous. Germline CDR1 SGHKS, CDR2 YYEKEE (reference sequence). CDR3 length: 13 amino acids. Trimming pared 1 base from V and 3 bases from J, leaving 8 bases between. Here the CDR3 DNA reads TGTGCCAGCAGCTTGACCACTTACTACGAGCAGTACTTC. It encodes CASSLTTYYEQYF.

Points on this clonotype: The library was designed around alpha chains, so this beta chain is a stray read whose abundance carries little weight. This rearrangement joins TRBV5-1 to TRBJ1-1; 7 nucleotides align to TRBD1. Germline loops: CDR1 SGHRS, CDR2 YFSETQ. Unmatched junction bases numbered 5, after V lost 0 bases and J lost 3 bases. CDR3 size: 15 residues. Written as DNA, the CDR3 is TGCGCCAGCAGCTTGGAGTGGGGGACAGACACTGAAGCTTTCTTT. Its translation is CASSLEWGTDTEAFF.

By proportion, this clonotype is medium-sized (0.01 to 0.1%). With the library built for alpha chains, this beta chain is off target and its frequency is not meaningful. V gene TRBV18 combines with J gene TRBJ2-7; D gene ambiguous. The CDR3 is made up of 15 amino acids. V lost 6 bases and J lost 5, with 20 bases in between. CDR1 is KGHSH and CDR2 is LQKENI in the germline V gene. CDR3: CASSPGSVARNEQYF. The CDR3 nucleotides are TGTGCCAGCTCGCCCGGGTCCGTCGCGCGCAACGAGCAGTACTTC. Together with reference TRBV18 and TRBJ2-7, the CDR3 gives the full variable domain: NAGVMQNPRHLVRRRGQEARLRCSPMKGHSHVYWYRQLPEEGLKFMVYLQKENIIDESGMPKERFSAEFPKEGPSILRIQQVVRGDSAAYFCASSPGSVARNEQYFGPGTRLTVT.

This clonotype was counted many times. As an off-target read in a library built for alpha chains, this beta chain has a frequency of little significance. The chain carries TRBV9 and TRBJ2-3; 8 positions agree with TRBD2. This CDR3 region has 17 residues. Germline V CDR1 and CDR2: SGDLS, YYNGEE. V shed 0 bases and J 4 bases; nucleotides not matched to a gene: 10. CDR3 loop: CASSVVPSGLGADTQYF. For the CDR3, the DNA is TGTGCCAGCAGCGTAGTTCCTAGCGGGCTTGGGGCAGATACGCAGTATTTT.

This clonotype showed up many times. As an off-target read in a library built for alpha chains, this beta chain has a frequency of little significance. This chain links TRBV27 with TRBJ1-4; D ambiguous. There are 13 residues in the CDR3. Trimming pared 3 bases from V and 6 bases from J, leaving 8 bases between. In germline, CDR1 is MNHEY, CDR2 SMNVEV (reference sequence). The CDR3 loop reads CASSLAFYEKLFF. CDR3 DNA: TGTGCCAGCAGTTTGGCCTTCTATGAAAAACTGTTTTTT. Together with reference TRBV27 and TRBJ1-4, the CDR3 gives the full variable domain: EAQVTQNPRYLITVTGKKLTVTCSQNMNHEYMSWYRQDPGLGLRQIYYSMNVEVTDKGDVPEGYKVSRKEKRNFPLILESPSPNQTSLYFCASSLAFYEKLFFGSGTQLSVL.

This clonotype appeared many times. A library made for alpha chains picked up this beta chain off target, so its size means little. The chain links TRBV5-6 to TRBJ2-5; TRBD1 aligns across 7 bases. V lost 4 bases and J lost 7; bases outside the gene matches: 7. Per germline, CDR1 SGHDT and CDR2 YYEEEE. This CDR3 is 13 amino acids long. Here the CDR3 reads CASSLDRIRTQYF. Written as DNA, the CDR3 is TGTGCCAGCAGCCTGGACAGGATTAGGACCCAGTACTTC.

By sample fraction, this clonotype is medium-sized (0.01 to 0.1%). As an off-target read in a library built for alpha chains, this beta chain has a frequency of little significance. The CDR3 sequence is CSVEGGSGSDAYNEQFF. The DNA for the CDR3 is TGCAGCGTTGAAGGTGGTAGCGGGAGTGACGCCTACAATGAGCAGTTCTTC. The J gene is TRBJ2-1, the V gene TRBV29-1; the match to TRBD2 covers 9 bases. V trimming: 1 base; J trimming: 2 bases; junction bases outside the gene matches: 9. Germline assignment: CDR1 SQVTM and CDR2 ANQGSEA. The CDR3 extends over 17 amino acids.

This clonotype was counted ten times or more. This beta chain lies outside the target of a library built for alpha chains; its clone size means little. This sequence joins TRBV6-6 and TRBJ1-6; TRBD1 matches 7 bases. Germline V CDR1 and CDR2: MNHNY, SVGAGI (reference sequence). Unmatched junction bases numbered 5, after V lost 6 bases and J lost 6 bases. The CDR3 runs 14 residues. The CDR3 bases are TGTGCCAGCAGGAACCGGGACAGTAATTCACCCCTCCACTTT. Encoded protein: CASRNRDSNSPLHF.

This clonotype was recorded many times. This beta chain is a stray read from a library made for alpha chains; its abundance is not meaningful. CDR3 DNA sequence: TGTGCCAGCAGCTTAGCGGGAGGGCCAAATAATGAGCAGTTCTTC. It yields the protein CASSLAGGPNNEQFF. V and J are TRBV7-9 and TRBJ2-1; 7 bases match TRBD2. The CDR3 is 15 amino acids. The germline gives CDR1 SEHNR, CDR2 FQNEAQ (reference sequence). Germline trimming cut 0 bases from V and 7 bases from J; bases unmatched to any gene: 6.

This clonotype is classed as medium-sized. This beta chain turned up in a library designed for alpha chains; as an off-target read, its abundance says little. This chain connects TRBV7-9 to TRBJ1-4; D not resolved. CDR1 and CDR2 from the germline V gene are SEHNR and FQNEAQ (reference sequence). Trimming left V 5 bases short and J 3 bases short, with 13 bases between. The CDR3 consists of 15 residues. CDR3 in amino acids: CASSLMREANEKLFF. The CDR3 bases are TGTGCCAGCAGCCTAATGAGGGAAGCTAATGAAAAACTGTTTTTT.

Sample share makes this clonotype medium-sized. This beta chain is an off-target read within a library intended for alpha chains, so its frequency means little. The chain is built from TRBV6-2 or TRBV6-3 and TRBJ2-1; no firm D call. There are 13 residues in the CDR3. CDR1 and CDR2 (germline): MNHEY, SVGEGT. The ends were cut back, 3 bases at V and 1 base at J, with 4 bases in the middle. The CDR3 sequence: CASSYQSYNEQFF. The CDR3 DNA is TGTGCCAGCAGTTATCAGTCCTACAATGAGCAGTTCTTC.

By sample share, this clonotype is medium-sized. This beta chain turned up in a library designed for alpha chains; as an off-target read, its abundance says little. V gene TRBV28 combines with J gene TRBJ2-6; 9 nucleotides agree with TRBD1. From germline, CDR1 is MDHEN and CDR2 SYDVKM. V trimming: 3 bases; J trimming: 3 bases; junction bases outside the gene matches: 6. This CDR3 is built from 17 residues. The CDR3 DNA follows: TGTGCCAGCAGTTTTGGGACAGGGACAGGTGGGGCCAACGTCCTGACTTTC. This sequence encodes CASSFGTGTGGANVLTF.

This clonotype was detected ten times or more. Little can be read into the size of this beta chain, an off-target read in a library designed for alpha chains. The rearrangement links TRBV27 to TRBJ1-4, with 11 bases identical to TRBD1. After removal of 6 bases from V and 7 bases from J, the junction contained 4 bases not matched to a gene. Germline V CDR1 and CDR2: MNHEY, SMNVEV (reference sequence). The CDR3 consists of 14 residues. The CDR3: CASRGTGGGEKLFF. The CDR3 DNA sequence: TGTGCCAGCAGAGGGACAGGGGGAGGTGAAAAACTGTTTTTT.

This clonotype is termed medium-sized. This beta chain is an off-target read within a library intended for alpha chains, so its frequency means little. The chain employs TRBV6-5 and TRBJ2-7; 9 bases agree with TRBD1. CDR1 and CDR2 (germline): MNHEY, SVGAGI. The length of the CDR3 is 15 residues. The V gene end was trimmed by 5 bases and the J gene end by 2 bases; junction bases not matched to a gene: 7. The DNA of the CDR3 is TGTGCCAGCAGTGAACAGGGGGCAAGAACCTACGAGCAGTACTTC. Translation: CASSEQGARTYEQYF.

This clonotype is categorized as medium-sized. With the library built for alpha chains, this beta chain is off target and its frequency is not meaningful. The chain has TRBV3-1 and TRBJ2-7; TRBD1 aligns across 10 bases. Germline V gene lookup returns CDR1 LGHDT and CDR2 YNNKEL (reference sequence). Germline trimming cut 4 bases from V and 6 bases from J; bases unmatched to any gene: 9. CDR3 size: 15 residues. As DNA, the CDR3 is TGTGCCAGCAGCCGCCGGCCGGGGACAGGGGCCGAGCAGTACTTC. This encodes CASSRRPGTGAEQYF.

By share of the sample, this clonotype is medium-sized (0.01 to 0.1%). A library prepared for alpha chains yielded this beta chain as an off-target read; its size is of little meaning. The genes are TRBV13 and TRBJ2-1, with D possibly being TRBD2 (5 bases). The CDR3 is 13 residues long. Germline V gives CDR1 PRHDT, CDR2 FYEKMQ (reference sequence). Trimming pared 5 bases from V and 13 bases from J, leaving 18 bases between. In DNA, the CDR3 is TGTGCCAGCAGCCGTCGCGGGTGGCCTCCCCAGTTCTTC. This gives the protein CASSRRGWPPQFF.

Sample share makes this clonotype medium-sized. Little can be read into the size of this beta chain, an off-target read in a library designed for alpha chains. This chain connects TRBV5-1 to TRBJ2-7, with 8 bases lining up with TRBD1. The CDR3 consists of 14 residues. The V gene's germline CDR1 is SGHRS and CDR2 YFSETQ. Trimming took 2 bases from V and 2 from J; bases not matched to a gene: 3. This CDR3 reads CASSFSGGPYEQYF. The DNA of the CDR3 is TGCGCCAGCAGCTTTTCAGGGGGCCCCTACGAGCAGTACTTC.

This clonotype rates as medium-sized. The library was prepared for alpha chains; this beta chain is a stray read, so its frequency means little. The V gene is TRBV7-6, the J gene TRBJ2-1; 10 nucleotides align to TRBD2. The CDR3 has 15 amino acids. CDR1 and CDR2 from the germline V gene are SGHVS and FNYEAQ. The junction had 11 bases not matched to a gene; V was cut back by 5 bases and J by 10 bases. The CDR3 protein is CASSLLAGASREQFF. The CDR3 DNA sequence: TGTGCCAGCAGCCTTCTAGCGGGGGCCTCCAGGGAGCAGTTCTTC.

This clonotype qualifies as medium-sized (0.01 to 0.1%). Since the library was made to target alpha chains, this beta chain is a stray read and its abundance is not meaningful. The V and J genes are TRBV29-1 and TRBJ1-3; D gene uncertain. Germline V lookup: CDR1 SQVTM, CDR2 ANQGSEA. This CDR3 contains 13 residues. V was shortened by 4 bases and J by 3 bases, with 10 bases between the two germline ends. The CDR3 region is CSVGAVGGNTIYF. CDR3 DNA sequence: TGCAGCGTTGGTGCGGTCGGTGGAAACACCATATATTTT.